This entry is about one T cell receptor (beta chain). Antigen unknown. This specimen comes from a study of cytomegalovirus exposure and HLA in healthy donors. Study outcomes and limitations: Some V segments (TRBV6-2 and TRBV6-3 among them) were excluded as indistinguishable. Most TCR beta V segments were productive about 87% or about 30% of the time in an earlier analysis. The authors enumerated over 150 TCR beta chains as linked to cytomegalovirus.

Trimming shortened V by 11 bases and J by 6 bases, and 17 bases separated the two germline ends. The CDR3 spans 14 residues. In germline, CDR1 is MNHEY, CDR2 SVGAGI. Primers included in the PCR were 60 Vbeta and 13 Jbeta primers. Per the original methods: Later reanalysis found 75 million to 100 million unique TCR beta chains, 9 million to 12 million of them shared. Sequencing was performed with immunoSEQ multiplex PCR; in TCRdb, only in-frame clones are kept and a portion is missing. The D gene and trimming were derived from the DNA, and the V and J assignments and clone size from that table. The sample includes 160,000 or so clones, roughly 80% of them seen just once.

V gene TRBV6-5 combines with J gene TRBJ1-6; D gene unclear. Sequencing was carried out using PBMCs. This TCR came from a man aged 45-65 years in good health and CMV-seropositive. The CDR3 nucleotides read TGTGCCTCCAGAGCGTGGGAGGCTAATTCACCCCTCCACTTT. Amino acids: CASRAWEANSPLHF.